This passage covers 19 T cell receptor beta chains from one sample sequenced in a study of T cell changes during pregnancy in multiple sclerosis. Clones were sequenced by immunoSEQ multiplex PCR, and TCRdb holds only the in-frame ones, with some missing. Here the sample spans more than 25,000 clones, roughly 91% being singletons. The specimen was CD8+ T cells from peripheral blood mononuclear cells, collected before pregnancy. Receptor source: a female donor with multiple sclerosis, enrolled in a pregnancy study.

V is TRBV10-3 and J is TRBJ1-1, with D unclear. This CDR3 spans 13 amino acids. Germline-derived CDR1 and CDR2 are ENHRY and SYGVKD. Trimming cost V 3 bases and J 5 bases, with 10 bases left between them. In DNA, the CDR3 is TGTGCCATCAGTGATGAGTTTCTGACTGAAGCTTTCTTT. This sequence encodes CAISDEFLTEAFF.

The chain combines TRBV5-1 with TRBJ1-1; D possibly corresponds to TRBD1 (6 bases). With 4 bases removed from V and 0 bases from J, the gap between germline ends came to 13 bases. The CDR3 runs 15 residues. Germline lookup yields CDR1 SGHRS and CDR2 YFSETQ. Written as DNA, the CDR3 is TGCGCCAGCAGCCCGTACAGGGCCTTGAACACTGAAGCTTTCTTT. This gives the protein CASSPYRALNTEAFF.

This chain joins TRBV7-8 and TRBJ1-5; D not certain. This CDR3 comprises 15 residues. Looked up from germline, CDR1 is SGHVS and CDR2 is FQNEAQ. V was pared by 1 base and J by 0 bases, with 7 bases between. Here the CDR3 reads CASSLGSYSNQPQHF. Written as DNA, the CDR3 is TGTGCCAGCAGCTTAGGGAGCTATAGCAATCAGCCCCAGCATTTT.

This clone was found once. This sequence joins TRBV30 and TRBJ1-6; TRBD1 is a possible D gene (5 bases). Germline assignment: CDR1 GTSNPN and CDR2 SVGIG (reference sequence). The CDR3 is 14 amino acids. The V and J ends lost 0 bases and 7 bases respectively, with 10 bases between them. CDR3 in amino acids: CAWSVSQENSPLHF. As DNA, the CDR3 is TGTGCCTGGAGTGTATCACAGGAGAATTCACCCCTCCACTTT.

The chain carries TRBV5-1 and TRBJ2-3, with D possibly being TRBD2 (7 bases). With 2 bases removed from V and 4 bases from J, the gap between germline ends came to 20 bases. This CDR3 has 17 amino acids. Germline V lookup: CDR1 SGHRS, CDR2 YFSETQ. CDR3 residues: CASSFRGRGAGADTQYF. DNA for the CDR3: TGCGCCAGCAGCTTCCGAGGGAGGGGGGCCGGGGCAGATACGCAGTATTTT.

The genes are TRBV5-8 and TRBJ2-3; 9 bases match TRBD1. Per germline, CDR1 SGHTS and CDR2 YDEGEE. The CDR3 is 16 residues long. Germline trimming cut 5 bases from V and 6 bases from J; bases unmatched to any gene: 13. The CDR3 DNA follows: TGTGCCAGCAGATACCCCGGGACAGGGCTATATGATACGCAGTATTTT. Translated, it gives CASRYPGTGLYDTQYF. Variable domain in full (rest from reference TRBV5-8 and TRBJ2-3): EAGVTQSPTHLIKTRGQQATLRCSPISGHTSVYWYQQALGLGLQFLLWYDEGEERNRGNFPPRFSGRQFPNYSSELNVNALELEDSALYLCASRYPGTGLYDTQYFGPGTRLTVL.

The gene calls are TRBV10-3 and TRBJ1-1; 9 bases map to TRBD1. CDR3 length: 14 residues. The germline V gene encodes CDR1 ENHRY and CDR2 SYGVKD. Losses at the gene ends were 6 bases for V and 4 bases for J; bases not matched to a gene: 6. CDR3 residues: CAISTGGSGTEAFF. In DNA form, the CDR3 reads TGTGCCATCAGCACAGGGGGCTCGGGCACTGAAGCTTTCTTT.

This chain joins TRBV15 and TRBJ1-3, with TRBD1 identical over 12 bases. Losses at the gene ends were 1 base for V and 4 bases for J; bases not matched to a gene: 8. Per germline, CDR1 LNHNV and CDR2 YYDKDF (reference sequence). The CDR3 runs to 18 residues. CDR3 loop: CATSRATGTGGAGNTIYF. CDR3 sequence (DNA): TGTGCCACCAGCAGAGCGACCGGGACAGGGGGCGCGGGAAACACCATATATTTT.

This chain joins TRBV7-8 and TRBJ2-7; perhaps TRBD2 as D (6 bases). CDR1 is SGHVS and CDR2 is FQNEAQ in the germline V gene. V was cut by 4 bases and J by 6 bases, with 25 bases left in between. The CDR3 loop spans 17 amino acids. The CDR3 here is CASSWGPTPSGDLEQYF. Here the CDR3 DNA reads TGTGCCAGCAGCTGGGGCCCCACACCCTCGGGGGACCTCGAGCAGTACTTC.

The chain links TRBV2 to TRBJ2-7; possibly TRBD2 for D (6 bases). CDR3 length equals 14 residues. Looked up from germline, CDR1 is SNHLY and CDR2 is FYNNEI. Trimming took off 8 bases at V and 3 bases at J, with 17 bases between the two ends. The chain's CDR3 is CASSPAGNVYEQYF. The CDR3 coding sequence is TGTGCCAGCTCCCCGGCGGGGAATGTCTACGAGCAGTACTTC.

This sequence joins TRBV6-5 and TRBJ1-1; D is possibly TRBD1 (6 bases). CDR3 length equals 14 residues. Trimming took off 8 bases at V and 6 bases at J, with 19 bases between the two ends. Germline V gene lookup returns CDR1 MNHEY and CDR2 SVGAGI. CDR3 nucleotide sequence: TGTGCCAGCGCCCTAGGGGGGGAGGGCGCTGAAGCTTTCTTT. It is translated as CASALGGEGAEAFF.

This rearrangement joins TRBV19 to TRBJ1-2; D is uncertain. Trimming took off 10 bases at V and 6 bases at J, with 18 bases between the two ends. Germline CDR1 LNHDA, CDR2 SQIVND (reference sequence). The CDR3 spans 13 residues. The CDR3 is CATRHHASDGYTF. The CDR3 nucleotides are TGTGCCACCCGACACCACGCAAGTGATGGCTACACCTTC.

The genes are TRBV30 and TRBJ2-6; D not resolved. Trimming removed 5 bases from V and 2 bases from J, with 16 bases in between. There are 16 residues in the CDR3. From germline, CDR1 is GTSNPN and CDR2 SVGIG (reference sequence). CDR3 nucleotide sequence: TGTGCCTGGGCCCATCCGACGGAGACTGGGGCCAACGTCCTGACTTTC. Its protein is CAWAHPTETGANVLTF.

The chain has TRBV6-5 and TRBJ2-1; 8 bases align to TRBD2. The CDR3 totals 14 residues. The ends lost 4 bases at V and 7 bases at J; junction bases unmatched: 6. The germline gives CDR1 MNHEY, CDR2 SVGAGI. CDR3 sequence (DNA): TGTGCCAGCAGTTGGAGCGGGGGTTCGAATGAGCAGTTCTTC. Translated: CASSWSGGSNEQFF.

The chain employs TRBV12-1 and TRBJ2-1; TRBD2 reflects the table's D call only, with no check against the DNA. TRBV12-1 is listed as a pseudogene. This CDR3 is built from 15 residues. In DNA, the CDR3 is TGTGCCAGCAGCTGCGGACTAGCGGGGGGAAATGAGCAGTTCTTC. It codes for CASSCGLAGGNEQFF.

This clone came up many times. The CDR3 nucleotides are TGTGCCAGCTCAGATACAGGGGAGCTTACTGAAGCTTTCTTT. Its translation: CASSDTGELTEAFF. This chain uses TRBV18 with TRBJ1-1; 7 nucleotides agree with TRBD1. This CDR3 contains 14 residues. Per the germline V gene, CDR1 is KGHSH and CDR2 is LQKENI. V lost 5 bases to trimming and J lost 5 bases; unmatched junction nucleotides: 8.

J is TRBJ2-7 and V is TRBV28; D possibly corresponds to TRBD1 (6 bases). CDR1 is MDHEN and CDR2 is SYDVKM in the germline V gene. V shed 3 bases and J shed 3 bases, with 15 bases lying between them. CDR3 length: 15 residues. In DNA form, the CDR3 reads TGTGCCAGCAGTTTCCCTAGGGGGTATCACTACGAGCAGTACTTC. It specifies CASSFPRGYHYEQYF.

The chain combines TRBV19 with TRBJ1-4, with D possibly matching TRBD1 (6 bases). CDR1 is LNHDA, CDR2 SQIVND, per germline (reference sequence). Between the trimmed V and J ends, which lost 4 bases and 7 bases, there was a span of 16 bases. The CDR3 covers 15 residues. This CDR3 reads CASSTLQGTGEKLFF. The CDR3 nucleotides read TGTGCCAGTAGTACCCTACAGGGAACGGGTGAAAAACTGTTTTTT.

The CDR3 DNA is TGTGCCAGCAGTTTCACAGGGGACAATGAGCAGTTCTTC. Its protein product is CASSFTGDNEQFF. The rearrangement links TRBV27 to TRBJ2-1, with 7 bases aligning to TRBD1. V shed 3 bases, J shed 5 bases, and the junction held 1 base outside the gene matches. The germline V gene encodes CDR1 MNHEY and CDR2 SMNVEV (reference sequence). CDR3 length: 13 residues.